This entry features one TCR beta chain sequence. Sequencing was performed with immunoSEQ multiplex PCR; in TCRdb, only in-frame clones are kept and a portion is missing. The sample carries around 2,000,000 clones, over 85% recorded once. Looked up from germline, CDR1 is SGHTA and CDR2 is FQGTGA. V lost 4 bases and J 4 bases, leaving 13 bases between the germline ends. CDR3 length: 14 residues. This entry belongs to a study of shared clonotypes between healthy human individuals. Naive CD8 isolation took CD45RO-negative cells positively selected for CCR7 and excluded terminally differentiated effector memory CD45RA+ cells.

This chain links TRBV7-3 with TRBJ1-1, with a tentative D call TRBD1 (5 bases). The sequence came from a man aged 18 to 30 in good health. The source material was naive CD8+ T cells sorted from blood. The CDR3 DNA follows: TGTGCCAGCAGCTCACGGGGGGATTTCACTGAAGCTTTCTTT. Its protein product is CASSSRGDFTEAFF.